The 20 T cell receptor beta chains below were found in one sample sequenced in a study of T-cell memory formation after mild COVID-19. TCRdb passed the 5' RACE reads through MiXCR, listing each CDR3 protein once. The repertoire holds fewer than 650,000 distinct CDR3 sequences, 15% to 20% seen once, with roughly 7.8% in the top ten. Sequenced input: PBMCs or a T cell subset sorted from them (not recorded which). The receptors originated from an adult woman who had mild COVID-19 (a few samples of this study predate the infection). Cell type and time point are not known.

This clonotype was observed a handful of times. The CDR3 spells CASSLALEITEAFF. The CDR3, as DNA: TGTGCCAGCAGCTTAGCGCTGGAGATAACTGAAGCTTTCTTT. This chain links TRBV7-9 with TRBJ1-1; D not certain. The CDR3 is 14 residues long. The V end was cut by 0 bases, the J end by 5 bases, with 10 bases between. Germline V gene lookup returns CDR1 SEHNR and CDR2 FQNEAQ (reference sequence).

CDR3 in amino acids: CASSQDGSSGRGGPFYEQYF. DNA of the CDR3: TGTGCCAGCAGCCAAGATGGGTCTAGCGGGAGAGGGGGGCCATTTTACGAGCAGTACTTC. The chain recombines TRBV4-2 with TRBJ2-7; 10 bases fit TRBD2. CDR1 LGHNA and CDR2 YNFKEQ come from the germline V gene. The CDR3 runs to 20 residues. Trimming cost V 0 bases and J 4 bases; bases outside gene matches: 18.

V gene TRBV2 combines with J gene TRBJ2-7; 12 bases line up with TRBD2. Germline CDR1 is SNHLY and CDR2 is FYNNEI. The CDR3 covers 15 residues. The V gene end was trimmed by 3 bases and the J gene end by 3 bases; junction bases not matched to a gene: 3. CDR3 in amino acids: CASSDPSGRGYEQYF. DNA of the CDR3: TGTGCCAGCAGTGATCCTAGCGGGAGGGGCTACGAGCAGTACTTC.

The chain couples TRBV15 to TRBJ2-7, with D unclear. Trimming stripped 3 bases from V and 4 bases from J, with 16 bases between. The CDR3 has 15 amino acids. Germline V gene sequence: CDR1 LNHNV, CDR2 YYDKDF (reference sequence). The chain's CDR3 is CATSRDLSTRYEQYF. The CDR3 nucleotides are TGTGCCACCAGCAGGGACCTTTCTACGAGGTACGAGCAGTACTTC.

This clonotype was counted a few times. This sequence joins TRBV12-3 or TRBV12-4 and TRBJ2-3; D might be TRBD1 or TRBD2, each matching 5 bases. V was shortened by 5 bases and J by 5 bases, with 17 bases between the two germline ends. The CDR3 totals 15 residues. CDR3 bases: TGTGCCAGCAGTCCCAGTCGGGGCGAGGTAGATACGCAGTATTTT. Its protein is CASSPSRGEVDTQYF.

The rearrangement links TRBV27 to TRBJ1-2; 8 nucleotides match TRBD1. V lost 6 bases, J lost 8 bases, and 8 bases stayed unmatched. The CDR3 contains 13 residues. The germline gives CDR1 MNHEY, CDR2 SMNVEV (reference sequence). This chain's CDR3 is CASSNSGTGGYTF. The CDR3 DNA follows: TGTGCCAGCAGCAATTCCGGGACAGGAGGCTACACCTTC.

Concerning this clonotype: A clone one base away is much larger, so this may be a read error. V and J are TRBV2 and TRBJ2-7, with D hard to call. The CDR3 has 11 residues. In germline, CDR1 is SNHLY, CDR2 FYNNEI. Trimming stripped 6 bases from V and 0 bases from J, with 3 bases between. CDR3 amino acids: CASRTSYEQYF. The CDR3 nucleotides are TGTGCCAGCAGAACCTCCTACGAGCAGTACTTC. Full variable domain (remainder filled in from reference TRBV2 and TRBJ2-7): EPEVTQTPSHQVTQMGQEVILRCVPISNHLYFYWYRQILGQKVEFLVSFYNNEISEKSEIFDDQFSVERPDGSNFTLKIRSTKLEDSAMYFCASRTSYEQYFGPGTRLTVT.

This clonotype has ten or more counts. J is TRBJ2-1 and V is TRBV5-1; 9 nucleotides line up with TRBD1. Per germline, CDR1 SGHRS and CDR2 YFSETQ. Losses at the gene ends were 4 bases for V and 9 bases for J; bases not matched to a gene: 8. This CDR3 has 14 residues. As DNA, the CDR3 is TGCGCCAGCAGCGAGCCGGGACAGGGTACTGAGCAGTTCTTC. Its protein is CASSEPGQGTEQFF.

The genes are TRBV7-9 and TRBJ1-2, with 8 bases that match TRBD1. Germline CDR1 is SEHNR and CDR2 is FQNEAQ (reference sequence). The CDR3 runs to 15 residues. V was pared by 5 bases and J by 5 bases, with 10 bases of the junction left unmatched. The CDR3, as DNA: TGTGCCAGCAGCCCAAGCGGGGACAGGCGTTATGGCTACACCTTC. Translated, it gives CASSPSGDRRYGYTF.

This clonotype was found a few times. The chain links TRBV5-1 to TRBJ2-1; 8 nucleotides align to TRBD2. With 4 bases clipped from V and 2 bases from J, the junction kept 8 bases outside the gene matches. Per germline, CDR1 SGHRS and CDR2 YFSETQ. This CDR3 is 16 amino acids long. In DNA form, the CDR3 reads TGCGCCAGCAGCCCCACTAGCGGAGTCCCCTACAATGAGCAGTTCTTC. This gives the protein CASSPTSGVPYNEQFF.

This clonotype was recorded a few times. This chain joins TRBV19 and TRBJ2-2; a possible D gene is TRBD2 (6 bases). Germline CDR1 LNHDA, CDR2 SQIVND (reference sequence). This CDR3 is 14 amino acids long. The V end lost 5 bases, the J end lost 6 bases, and 13 bases lay between the germline ends. The CDR3 DNA follows: TGTGCCAGTAGTCTGACCCGGAGGGCCGGGGAGCTGTTTTTT. It yields the protein CASSLTRRAGELFF.

This clonotype was seen a few times. The chain uses TRBV5-1 and TRBJ2-7, with TRBD2 matching over 9 bases. CDR1 is SGHRS and CDR2 is YFSETQ in the germline V gene. V dropped 4 bases and J dropped 0; count of bases not matched to a gene: 8. This CDR3 contains 16 residues. The CDR3 DNA follows: TGCGCCAGCAGCAACCGGCTAGCGGGGAACTCCTACGAGCAGTACTTC. Protein product: CASSNRLAGNSYEQYF.

The chain combines TRBV5-1 with TRBJ2-5; 11 bases agree with TRBD1. With V trimmed by 4 bases and J by 4 bases, 9 bases remained unmatched. The V gene's germline CDR1 is SGHRS and CDR2 YFSETQ. The CDR3 consists of 16 residues. CDR3: CASSVGGTGGRETQYF. The CDR3 DNA reads TGCGCCAGCAGCGTAGGAGGGACAGGGGGACGAGAGACCCAGTACTTC.

The chain has TRBV4-2 and TRBJ2-1; D may match TRBD1 or TRBD2 (5 bases each). Germline V gene sequence: CDR1 LGHNA, CDR2 YNFKEQ. V lost 0 bases and J 6 bases, leaving 15 bases between the germline ends. CDR3 length equals 16 residues. This CDR3 reads CASSQDPPGTGNEQFF. The CDR3 DNA reads as TGTGCCAGCAGCCAAGACCCCCCAGGGACGGGCAATGAGCAGTTCTTC.

This clonotype was detected ten times or more. This chain connects TRBV7-9 to TRBJ2-2, with a tentative D call TRBD1 (5 bases). The length of the CDR3 is 16 residues. Germline V gene lookup returns CDR1 SEHNR and CDR2 FQNEAQ (reference sequence). Deletions cut 3 bases from V and 4 bases from J, with 15 bases between. The CDR3 DNA reads as TGTGCCAGCAGCTTGCTGGGTAGGGGCTTCACCGGGGAGCTGTTTTTT. Protein: CASSLLGRGFTGELFF.

V gene TRBV3-1 combines with J gene TRBJ2-3; D remains ambiguous. The CDR3 sequence is 17 residues long. V dropped 0 bases and J dropped 3 bases, with 16 bases sitting between them. Per the germline V gene, CDR1 is LGHDT and CDR2 is YNNKEL (reference sequence). CDR3 loop: CASSQDGDATPTDTQYF. In DNA, the CDR3 is TGTGCCAGCAGCCAAGATGGAGACGCTACCCCTACAGATACGCAGTATTTT.

V is TRBV5-1 and J is TRBJ2-1; 10 nucleotides align to TRBD2. The V and J ends lost 4 bases and 8 bases, in that order; junction bases with no gene match: 9. The V gene's germline CDR1 is SGHRS and CDR2 YFSETQ. The length of the CDR3 is 15 residues. Written as DNA, the CDR3 is TGCGCCAGCAGCGACTCTAGCGGGAGAGGGGATGAGCAGTTCTTC. It specifies CASSDSSGRGDEQFF.

This clonotype has more than one count but fewer than ten. The chain has TRBV7-9 and TRBJ2-1; 7 bases map to TRBD1. This CDR3 spans 13 amino acids. Germline V gives CDR1 SEHNR, CDR2 FQNEAQ (reference sequence). V shed 6 bases, J shed 3 bases, and the junction held 2 bases outside the gene matches. As DNA, the CDR3 is TGTGCCAGCAGGTGGGACAGCTACAATGAGCAGTTCTTC. Encoded protein: CASRWDSYNEQFF.

There are a few counts of this clonotype. The rearrangement links TRBV11-2 to TRBJ2-1; D is undetermined. V was cut by 0 bases and J by 5 bases, with 8 bases left in between. Germline V gene data show CDR1 as SGHAT and CDR2 as FQNNGV. There are 14 residues in the CDR3. CDR3 nucleotide sequence: TGTGCCAGCAGCTTAGATCCCCGGGACAATGAGCAGTTCTTC. This sequence encodes CASSLDPRDNEQFF. The full variable domain, in which reference TRBV11-2 and TRBJ2-1 provide the parts outside the CDR3, is EAGVAQSPRYKIIEKRQSVAFWCNPISGHATLYWYQQILGQGPKLLIQFQNNGVVDDSQLPKDRFSAERLKGVDSTLKIQPAKLEDSAVYLCASSLDPRDNEQFFGPGTRLTVL.

The table lists this clonotype with many counts. This chain uses TRBV7-3 with TRBJ2-2, with no clear D. The CDR3 is 13 residues long. Germline CDR1 and CDR2: SGHTA and FQGTGA. Trimming left V 2 bases short and J 5 bases short, with 6 bases between. CDR3 bases: TGTGCCAGCAGCTTATATAGAACCGGGGAGCTGTTTTTT. This gives the protein CASSLYRTGELFF.